This T cell receptor beta chain was found in a study of blood T cell repertoires in COVID-19. The germline V gene encodes CDR1 MNHEY and CDR2 SVGEGT. The CDR3 sequence is 11 residues long. Trimming took 5 bases from V and 3 from J, leaving 5 bases between them. TCRdb's table, derived via immunoSEQ multiplex PCR, lists solely in-frame clones and lacks some. The sample includes 200,000 to 250,000 clones, about 90% of them seen just once. V usage is TRBV6-2 or TRBV6-3 and J usage is TRBJ2-7; D is uncertain. The receptor was derived from a man older than 75 with acute or convalescent COVID-19. Sequences were obtained from peripheral blood. The CDR3: CASSQNYEQYF. CDR3 in DNA: TGTGCCAGCAGTCAGAACTACGAGCAGTACTTC.